This T cell receptor beta chain appears in the sequencing data of a study of blood T cell repertoires in COVID-19. Overall study: From T cells, B-cell-depleted T cells, or PBMCs came the material, which was cDNA or gDNA.

V lost 2 bases to trimming and J lost 6 bases; unmatched junction nucleotides: 4. This CDR3 is 15 amino acids long. CDR1 and CDR2 (germline): MDHEN, SYDVKM. Under the authors' procedure: Reference gene primer amplification in the assay estimated nucleated cell counts. The assay was immunoSEQ multiplex PCR, and TCRdb's table has in-frame clones only and misses some. D and trimming come from the DNA, and the V and J calls and clone size come from that table. Found here are 45,000 or so clones, more than 65% of them singletons; the top ten hold around 60%. The sample was peripheral blood. The J gene is TRBJ2-3, the V gene TRBV28; 11 nucleotides match TRBD1. The clonotype was recovered from a man older than 75 with acute or convalescent COVID-19. The CDR3 is CASSLEGQGADTQYF. CDR3 sequence (DNA): TGTGCCAGCAGTTTAGAAGGACAGGGGGCGGATACGCAGTATTTT.